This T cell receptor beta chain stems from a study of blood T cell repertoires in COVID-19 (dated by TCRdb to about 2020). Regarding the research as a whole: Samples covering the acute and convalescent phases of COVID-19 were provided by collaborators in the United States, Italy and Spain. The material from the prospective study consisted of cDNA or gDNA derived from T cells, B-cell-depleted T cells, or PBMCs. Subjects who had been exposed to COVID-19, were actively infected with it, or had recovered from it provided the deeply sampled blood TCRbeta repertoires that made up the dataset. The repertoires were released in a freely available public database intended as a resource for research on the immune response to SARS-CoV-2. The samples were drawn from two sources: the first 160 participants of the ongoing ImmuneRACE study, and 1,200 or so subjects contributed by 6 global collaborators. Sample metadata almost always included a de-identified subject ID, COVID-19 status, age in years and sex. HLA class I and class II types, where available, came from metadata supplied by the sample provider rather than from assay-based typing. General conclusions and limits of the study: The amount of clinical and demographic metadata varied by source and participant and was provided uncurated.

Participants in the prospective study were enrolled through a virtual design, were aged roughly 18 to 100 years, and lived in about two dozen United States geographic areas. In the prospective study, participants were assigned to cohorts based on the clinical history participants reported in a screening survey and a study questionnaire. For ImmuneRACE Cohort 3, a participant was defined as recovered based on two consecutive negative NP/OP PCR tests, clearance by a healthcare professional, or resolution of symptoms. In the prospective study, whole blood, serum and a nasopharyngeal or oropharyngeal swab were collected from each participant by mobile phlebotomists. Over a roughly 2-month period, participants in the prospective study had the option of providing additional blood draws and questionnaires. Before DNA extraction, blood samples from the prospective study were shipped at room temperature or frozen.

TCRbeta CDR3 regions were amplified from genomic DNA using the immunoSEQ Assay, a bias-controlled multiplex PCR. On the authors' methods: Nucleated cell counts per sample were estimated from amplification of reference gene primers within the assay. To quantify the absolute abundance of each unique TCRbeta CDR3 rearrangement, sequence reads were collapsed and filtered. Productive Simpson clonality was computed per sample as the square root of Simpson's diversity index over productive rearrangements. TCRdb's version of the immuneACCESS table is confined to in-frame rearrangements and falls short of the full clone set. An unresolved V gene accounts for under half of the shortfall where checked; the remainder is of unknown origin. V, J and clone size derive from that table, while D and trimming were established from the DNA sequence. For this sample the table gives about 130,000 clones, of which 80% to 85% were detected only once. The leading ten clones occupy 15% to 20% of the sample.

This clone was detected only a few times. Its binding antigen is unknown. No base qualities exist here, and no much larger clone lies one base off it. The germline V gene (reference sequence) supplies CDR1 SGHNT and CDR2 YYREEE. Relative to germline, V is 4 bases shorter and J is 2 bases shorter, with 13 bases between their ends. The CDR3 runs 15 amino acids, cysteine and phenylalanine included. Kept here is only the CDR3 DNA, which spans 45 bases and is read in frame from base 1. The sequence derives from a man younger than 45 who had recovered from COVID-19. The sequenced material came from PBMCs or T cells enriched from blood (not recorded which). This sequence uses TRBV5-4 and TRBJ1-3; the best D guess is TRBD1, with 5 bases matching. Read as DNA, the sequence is TGTGCCAGCAGCCCGGGGGTCGGAGCTGGAAACACCATATATTTT. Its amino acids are CASSPGVGAGNTIYF.